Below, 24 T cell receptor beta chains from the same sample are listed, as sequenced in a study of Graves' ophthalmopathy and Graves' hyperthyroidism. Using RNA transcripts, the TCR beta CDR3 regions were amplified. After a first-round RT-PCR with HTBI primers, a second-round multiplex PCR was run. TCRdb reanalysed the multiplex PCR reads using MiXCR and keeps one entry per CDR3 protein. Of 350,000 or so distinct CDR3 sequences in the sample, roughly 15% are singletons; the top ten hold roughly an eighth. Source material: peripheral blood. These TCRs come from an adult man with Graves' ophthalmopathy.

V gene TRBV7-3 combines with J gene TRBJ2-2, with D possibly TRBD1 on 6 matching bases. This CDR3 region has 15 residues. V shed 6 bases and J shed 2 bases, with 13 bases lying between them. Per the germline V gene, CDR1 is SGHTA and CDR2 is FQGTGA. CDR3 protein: CASRIGGVNTGELFF. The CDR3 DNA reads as TGTGCCAGCAGAATAGGGGGAGTTAACACCGGGGAGCTGTTTTTT. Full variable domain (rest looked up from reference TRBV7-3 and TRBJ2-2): GAGVSQTPSNKVTEKGKYVELRCDPISGHTALYWYRQSLGQGPEFLIYFQGTGAADDSGLPNDRFFAVRPEGSVSTLKIQRTERGDSAVYLCASRIGGVNTGELFFGEGSRLTVL.

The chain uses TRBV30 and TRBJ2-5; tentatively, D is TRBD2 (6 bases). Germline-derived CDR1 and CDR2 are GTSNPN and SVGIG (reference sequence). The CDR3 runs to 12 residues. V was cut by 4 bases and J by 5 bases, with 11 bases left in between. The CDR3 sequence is CAWKEGGETQYF. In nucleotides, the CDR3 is TGTGCCTGGAAGGAGGGCGGGGAGACCCAGTACTTC.

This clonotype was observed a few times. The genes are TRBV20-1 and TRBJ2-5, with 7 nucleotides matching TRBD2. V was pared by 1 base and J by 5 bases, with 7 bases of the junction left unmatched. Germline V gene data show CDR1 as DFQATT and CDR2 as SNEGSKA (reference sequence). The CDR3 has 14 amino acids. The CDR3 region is CSARVDGGSETQYF. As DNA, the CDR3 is TGCAGTGCTAGAGTTGACGGGGGGTCGGAGACCCAGTACTTC.

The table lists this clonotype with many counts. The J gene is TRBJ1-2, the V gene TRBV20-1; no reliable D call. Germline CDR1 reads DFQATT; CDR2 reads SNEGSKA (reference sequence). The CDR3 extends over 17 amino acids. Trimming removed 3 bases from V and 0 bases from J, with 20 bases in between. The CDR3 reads CSASRRSTSSTNYGYTF. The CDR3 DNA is TGCAGTGCTAGTCGGAGGTCCACGAGCTCCACTAACTATGGCTACACCTTC.

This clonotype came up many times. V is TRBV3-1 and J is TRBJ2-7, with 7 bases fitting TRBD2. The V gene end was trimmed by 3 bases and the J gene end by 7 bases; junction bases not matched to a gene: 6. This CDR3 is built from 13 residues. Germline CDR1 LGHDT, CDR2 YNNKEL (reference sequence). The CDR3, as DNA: TGTGCCAGCAGCCAGTTGACCGGGGGGGAGCAGTACTTC. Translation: CASSQLTGGEQYF.

The CDR3 DNA follows: TGTGCCAGCAGTAACGGACAGGGCAAGCTGTTTTTT. This encodes CASSNGQGKLFF. The V call is TRBV12-3 or TRBV12-4, the J call TRBJ2-2, with 8 positions matching TRBD1. The V gene end was trimmed by 5 bases and the J gene end by 12 bases; junction bases not matched to a gene: 5. The CDR3 is made up of 12 amino acids.

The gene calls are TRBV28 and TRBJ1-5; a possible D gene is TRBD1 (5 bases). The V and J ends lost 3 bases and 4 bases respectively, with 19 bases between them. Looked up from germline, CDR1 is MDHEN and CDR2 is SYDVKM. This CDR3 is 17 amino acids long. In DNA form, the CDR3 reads TGTGCCAGCAGTTTGTCGAGGGGTCCGAACCTTAATCAGCCCCAGCATTTT. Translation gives CASSLSRGPNLNQPQHF.

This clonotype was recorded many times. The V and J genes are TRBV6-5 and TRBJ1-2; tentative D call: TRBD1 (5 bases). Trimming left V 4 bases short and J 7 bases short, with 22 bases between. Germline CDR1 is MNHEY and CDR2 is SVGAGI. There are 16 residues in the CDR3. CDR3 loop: CASSSVNGGFFGGYTF. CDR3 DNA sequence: TGTGCCAGCAGTTCCGTTAACGGGGGGTTTTTCGGTGGCTACACCTTC.

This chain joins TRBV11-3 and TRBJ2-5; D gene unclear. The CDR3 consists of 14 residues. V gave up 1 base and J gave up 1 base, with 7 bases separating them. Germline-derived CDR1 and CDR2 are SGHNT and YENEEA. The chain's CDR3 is CASSLGHSQETQYF. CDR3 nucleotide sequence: TGTGCCAGCAGCTTAGGACATAGCCAAGAGACCCAGTACTTC.

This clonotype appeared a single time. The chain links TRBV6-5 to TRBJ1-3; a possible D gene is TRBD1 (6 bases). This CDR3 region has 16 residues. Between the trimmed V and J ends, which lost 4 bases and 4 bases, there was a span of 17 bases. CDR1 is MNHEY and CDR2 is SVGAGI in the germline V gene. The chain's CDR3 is CASSLNRVSAGNTIYF. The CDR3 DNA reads TGTGCCAGCAGTTTAAACAGGGTGTCTGCGGGAAACACCATATATTTT.

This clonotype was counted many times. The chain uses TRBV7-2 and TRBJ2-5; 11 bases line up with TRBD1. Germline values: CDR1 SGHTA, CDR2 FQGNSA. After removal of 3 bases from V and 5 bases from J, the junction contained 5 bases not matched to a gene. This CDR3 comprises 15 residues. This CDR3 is CASSFHRDRGETQYF. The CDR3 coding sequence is TGTGCCAGCAGCTTCCACCGGGACAGGGGGGAGACCCAGTACTTC.

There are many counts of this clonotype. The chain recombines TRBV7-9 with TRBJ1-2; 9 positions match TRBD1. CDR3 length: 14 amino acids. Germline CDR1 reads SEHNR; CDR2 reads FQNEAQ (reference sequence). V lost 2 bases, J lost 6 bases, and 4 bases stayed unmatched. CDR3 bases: TGTGCCAGCAGCTTAAGGGGACAGGGTAATGGCTACACCTTC. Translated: CASSLRGQGNGYTF.

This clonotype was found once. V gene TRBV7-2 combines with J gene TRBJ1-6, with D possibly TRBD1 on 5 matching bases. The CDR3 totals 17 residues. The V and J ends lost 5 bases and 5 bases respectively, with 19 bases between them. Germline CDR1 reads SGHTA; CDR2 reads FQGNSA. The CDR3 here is CASSPGGGLADNSPLHF. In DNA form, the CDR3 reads TGTGCCAGCAGCCCCGGTGGGGGGTTGGCGGATAATTCACCCCTCCACTTT.

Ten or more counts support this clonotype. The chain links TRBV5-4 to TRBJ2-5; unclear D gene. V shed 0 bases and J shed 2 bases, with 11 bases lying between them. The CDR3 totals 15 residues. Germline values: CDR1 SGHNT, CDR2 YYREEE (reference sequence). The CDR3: CASSLAMASQETQYF. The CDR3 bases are TGTGCCAGCAGCTTGGCCATGGCCAGTCAAGAGACCCAGTACTTC.

The CDR3 DNA reads TGTGCCAGCAGCGTGCGACTAGCGGGGGGAAGCTACGAGCAGTACTTC. It yields the protein CASSVRLAGGSYEQYF. The chain couples TRBV9 to TRBJ2-7; 13 bases are a match to TRBD2. Germline V gene data show CDR1 as SGDLS and CDR2 as YYNGEE. V trimming: 2 bases; J trimming: 3 bases; junction bases outside the gene matches: 5. CDR3 size: 16 residues.

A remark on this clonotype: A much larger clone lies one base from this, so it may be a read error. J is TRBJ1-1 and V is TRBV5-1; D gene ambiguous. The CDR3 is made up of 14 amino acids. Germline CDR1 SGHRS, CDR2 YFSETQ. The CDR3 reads CAGSLESGLGEAFF. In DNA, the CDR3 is TGCGCCGGCAGCTTGGAATCTGGGTTGGGTGAAGCTTTCTTT.

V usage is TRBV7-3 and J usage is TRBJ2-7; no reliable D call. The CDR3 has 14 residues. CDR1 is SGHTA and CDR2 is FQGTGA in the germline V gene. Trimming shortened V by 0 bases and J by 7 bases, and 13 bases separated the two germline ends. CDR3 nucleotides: TGTGCCAGCAGCTTAACGAAGACCTGTCTTGAGCAGTACTTC. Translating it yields CASSLTKTCLEQYF.

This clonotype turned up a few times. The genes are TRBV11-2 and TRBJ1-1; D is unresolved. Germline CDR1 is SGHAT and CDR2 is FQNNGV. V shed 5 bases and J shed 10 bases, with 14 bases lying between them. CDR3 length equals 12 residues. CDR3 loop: CASSTRRSGAFF. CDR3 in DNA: TGTGCCAGCAGCACCCGTCGGTCGGGAGCTTTCTTT.

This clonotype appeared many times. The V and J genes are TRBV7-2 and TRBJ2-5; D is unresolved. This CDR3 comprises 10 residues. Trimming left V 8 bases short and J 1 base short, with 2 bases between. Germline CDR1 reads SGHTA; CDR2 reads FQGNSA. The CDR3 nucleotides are TGTGCCAGCGCCCAAGAGACCCAGTACTTC. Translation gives CASAQETQYF. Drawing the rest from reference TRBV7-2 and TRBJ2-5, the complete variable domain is GAGVSQSPSNKVTEKGKDVELRCDPISGHTALYWYRQSLGQGLEFLIYFQGNSAPDKSGLPSDRFSAERTGGSVSTLTIQRTQQEDSAVYLCASAQETQYFGPGTRLLVL.

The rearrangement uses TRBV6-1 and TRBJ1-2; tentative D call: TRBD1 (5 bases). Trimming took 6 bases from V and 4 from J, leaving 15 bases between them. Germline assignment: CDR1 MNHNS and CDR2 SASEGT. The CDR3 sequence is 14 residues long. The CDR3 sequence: CASRPVQVPYGYTF. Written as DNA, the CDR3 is TGTGCCAGCAGGCCAGTACAGGTCCCCTATGGCTACACCTTC.

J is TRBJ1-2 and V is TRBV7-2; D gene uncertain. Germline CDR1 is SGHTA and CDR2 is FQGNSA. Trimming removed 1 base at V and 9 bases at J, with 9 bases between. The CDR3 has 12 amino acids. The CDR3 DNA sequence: TGTGCCAGCAGCTTAGAAAGGGAAAGCTACACCTTC. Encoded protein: CASSLERESYTF.

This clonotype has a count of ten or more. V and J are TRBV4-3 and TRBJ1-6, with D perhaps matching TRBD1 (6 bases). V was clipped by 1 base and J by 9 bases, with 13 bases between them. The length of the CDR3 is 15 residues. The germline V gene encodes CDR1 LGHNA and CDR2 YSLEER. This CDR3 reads CASSQGLGGGSPLHF. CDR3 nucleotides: TGCGCCAGCAGCCAAGGTTTGGGGGGCGGTTCACCCCTCCACTTT.

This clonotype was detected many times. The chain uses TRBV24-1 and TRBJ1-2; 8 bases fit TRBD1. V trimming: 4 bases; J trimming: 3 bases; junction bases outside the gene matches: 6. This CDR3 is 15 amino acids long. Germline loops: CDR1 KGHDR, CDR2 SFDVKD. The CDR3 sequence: CATSDPGTGDYGYTF. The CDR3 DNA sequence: TGTGCCACCAGTGACCCGGGGACAGGAGACTATGGCTACACCTTC.

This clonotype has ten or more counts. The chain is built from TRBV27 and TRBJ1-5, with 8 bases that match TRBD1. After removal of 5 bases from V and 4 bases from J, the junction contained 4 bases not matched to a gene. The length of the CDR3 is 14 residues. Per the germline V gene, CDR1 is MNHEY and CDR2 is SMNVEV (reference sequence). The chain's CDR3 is CASSPWDRNQPQHF. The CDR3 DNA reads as TGTGCCAGCAGTCCTTGGGACAGGAATCAGCCCCAGCATTTT.